The clone carrying this TCR beta chain occurred a few times. This entry belongs to a study of blood T cells in healthy people across ages. A second about 7 to 12 cycle PCR used barcoded and J-beta primers. TCRdb processed the 5' RACE reads anew with MiXCR; each CDR3 protein has one entry. Of some 790,000 distinct CDR3 sequences in the sample, 29% were seen once. The sample taken for sequencing was blood. This receptor was identified in a woman aged 80 or older in good health.

The CDR3 sequence: CASRMASGWSLTYEQYF. The CDR3 coding sequence is TGTGCCAGCCGTATGGCTAGCGGGTGGAGCTTAACCTACGAGCAGTACTTC. The rearrangement links TRBV2 to TRBJ2-7; 8 nucleotides line up with TRBD2. Trimming at V came to 8 bases and at J to 2 bases, leaving 17 bases not matched to a gene. This CDR3 is 17 amino acids long. Germline loops: CDR1 SNHLY, CDR2 FYNNEI.